This T cell receptor delta chain was identified during a study of gamma-delta chains in newborns, infants, children. The overall study: Microbial exposure reportedly drives polyclonal innate γδ T cell expansion after birth.

Concerning this clone: This DNA's translation differs at residue 6 from TCRdb's protein, which comes from a much larger clone; a read error is likely, and the protein shown is translated from the DNA.

The CDR3 is 17 amino acids. Germline V gives CDR1 GEAIGNYY, CDR2 EKD. The trim removed 4 bases at V and 0 bases at J, leaving 11 bases unmatched. TCRdb reprocessed the reads using CATT. The sample lists 3,000 to 3,500 delta-chain clones; 1% to 1.5% were seen once. The specimen sequenced was blood. The sequence derives from a child who was a newborn, infant or young child, either healthy, febrile or measles-vaccinated (not recorded which). V is TRDV2 and J is TRDJ1; 9 bases map to TRDD3. The chain's CDR3 is CACDLLGIRGYTDKLIF. The CDR3 bases are TGTGCCTGTGATCTCTTGGGGATACGCGGGTACACCGATAAACTCATCTTT.